These 26 T cell receptor beta chains originate from one sample sequenced in a study of cytomegalovirus exposure and HLA in healthy donors. Primers included in the PCR were 60 Vbeta and 13 Jbeta primers. Here immunoSEQ multiplex PCR was the method, and the copy in TCRdb shows in-frame clones only, minus some. The sample consists of around 150,000 clones, roughly three quarters of them appearing once. Sequenced input: PBMCs. The origin of the receptors is a woman between 45 and 60 years old in good health and CMV-seronegative.

The V and J genes are TRBV30 and TRBJ2-3; the match to TRBD2 covers 8 bases. The CDR3 runs 17 residues. The germline CDR1 and CDR2 sequences are GTSNPN and SVGIG (reference sequence). V was pared by 0 bases and J by 0 bases, with 8 bases of the junction left unmatched. DNA for the CDR3: TGTGCCTGGAGTGTAGGTGGCGGGGGGATTAGCACAGATACGCAGTATTTT. This codes for CAWSVGGGGISTDTQYF.

The CDR3 sequence: CASGASGGGTDTQYF. CDR3 DNA sequence: TGTGCCAGCGGGGCTAGCGGGGGAGGCACAGATACGCAGTATTTT. This chain joins TRBV11-2 and TRBJ2-3, with 10 bases lining up with TRBD2. After removal of 8 bases from V and 1 base from J, the junction contained 6 bases not matched to a gene. The CDR3 has 15 amino acids. From germline, CDR1 is SGHAT and CDR2 FQNNGV.

The rearrangement links TRBV7-2 to TRBJ2-1; D remains unclear. The CDR3 consists of 14 residues. CDR1 is SGHTA and CDR2 is FQGNSA in the germline V gene. V lost 1 base and J lost 3, with 7 bases in between. This chain's CDR3 is CASSLGSGYNEQFF. Here the CDR3 DNA reads TGTGCCAGCAGCTTAGGGTCCGGCTACAATGAGCAGTTCTTC.

The CDR3 DNA follows: TGTGCCACCTCCCCGGGACATCGCTCTGGGGCCAACGTCCTGACTTTC. Translated: CATSPGHRSGANVLTF. V and J are TRBV6-4 and TRBJ2-6, with D possibly matching TRBD1 (6 bases). Germline loops: CDR1 MRHNA, CDR2 SNTAGT. CDR3 size: 16 residues. Trimming took off 10 bases at V and 0 bases at J, with 16 bases between the two ends.

V usage is TRBV19 and J usage is TRBJ1-5, with D maybe TRBD1 (6 bases). V lost 2 bases and J lost 6, with 11 bases in between. The CDR3 spans 14 residues. Germline values: CDR1 LNHDA, CDR2 SQIVND (reference sequence). As DNA, the CDR3 is TGTGCCAGTAGTATACGGGGGGCGGGTCAGCCCCAGCATTTT. Its translation: CASSIRGAGQPQHF.

CDR3 region: CASSYSTSPGYEQYF. For the CDR3, the DNA is TGTGCCAGCAGTTACTCGACTTCCCCGGGGTACGAGCAGTACTTC. V usage is TRBV6-5 and J usage is TRBJ2-7; TRBD2 might be the D (5 bases). CDR1 is MNHEY and CDR2 is SVGAGI in the germline V gene. The V gene lost 0 bases and the J gene lost 4 bases, with 13 bases spanning the gap. The CDR3 has 15 amino acids.

This clone was observed a handful of times. The genes are TRBV6-1 and TRBJ1-1, with D perhaps TRBD1 (5 bases). Between the trimmed V and J ends, which lost 8 bases and 11 bases, there was a span of 15 bases. CDR1 MNHNS and CDR2 SASEGT come from the germline V gene. This CDR3 has 11 residues. The CDR3 here is CASGSGTGAFF. The CDR3 nucleotides read TGTGCCAGCGGATCCGGGACTGGGGCTTTCTTT.

The J gene is TRBJ1-3, the V gene TRBV19, with D possibly TRBD1 on 5 matching bases. The germline V gene encodes CDR1 LNHDA and CDR2 SQIVND (reference sequence). This CDR3 spans 18 amino acids. Trimming stripped 2 bases from V and 0 bases from J, with 17 bases between. The CDR3: CASSIYSRTGISGNTIYF. In DNA form, the CDR3 reads TGTGCCAGTAGTATATATTCTCGAACAGGAATCTCTGGAAACACCATATATTTT.

V is TRBV5-4 and J is TRBJ1-2, with a tentative D call TRBD1 (5 bases). Deletions cut 2 bases from V and 5 bases from J, with 7 bases between. The CDR3 has 12 amino acids. CDR1 is SGHNT, CDR2 YYREEE, per germline (reference sequence). The CDR3 DNA reads as TGTGCCAGCAGCTTAGGGGATTATGGCTACACCTTC. This sequence encodes CASSLGDYGYTF.

The chain is built from TRBV5-5 and TRBJ1-1; 9 nucleotides match TRBD1. Unmatched junction bases numbered 3, after V lost 4 bases and J lost 5 bases. This CDR3 spans 13 amino acids. Germline loops: CDR1 SGHKS, CDR2 YYEKEE (reference sequence). This CDR3 is CASSVTGGTEAFF. CDR3 bases: TGTGCCAGCAGCGTGACAGGGGGAACTGAAGCTTTCTTT.

V usage is TRBV10-2 and J usage is TRBJ2-7, with 8 bases identical to TRBD1. The V gene's germline CDR1 is WSHSY and CDR2 SAAADI. J was trimmed by 5 bases and V by 6 bases; bases with no gene match: 6. This CDR3 has 13 residues. The chain's CDR3 is CASRNRGVHEQYF. The DNA for the CDR3 is TGCGCCAGCAGGAACAGGGGGGTCCACGAGCAGTACTTC.

The genes are TRBV9 and TRBJ2-7, with a possible D match to TRBD1 (5 bases). CDR1 SGDLS and CDR2 YYNGEE come from the germline V gene. With 4 bases removed from V and 3 bases from J, the gap between germline ends came to 11 bases. CDR3 size: 13 residues. CDR3 loop: CASSTGQFYEQYF. CDR3 nucleotides: TGTGCCAGCAGCACCGGACAATTCTACGAGCAGTACTTC.

This rearrangement joins TRBV9 to TRBJ2-5, with 7 bases matching TRBD1. Germline lookup yields CDR1 SGDLS and CDR2 YYNGEE. J lost 0 bases, V lost 0 bases, and 2 bases had no gene match. The CDR3 length is 15 residues. The CDR3 here is CASSVAGTDQETQYF. The DNA of the CDR3 is TGTGCCAGCAGCGTAGCCGGGACAGACCAAGAGACCCAGTACTTC.

The J gene is TRBJ2-2, the V gene TRBV19, with D unclear. The CDR3 length is 13 residues. V gave up 1 base and J gave up 5 bases, with 5 bases separating them. Germline loops: CDR1 LNHDA, CDR2 SQIVND (reference sequence). Here the CDR3 reads CASSIGRTGELFF. The CDR3 bases are TGTGCCAGTAGTATAGGCCGGACCGGGGAGCTGTTTTTT.

This clone was observed a handful of times. This chain links TRBV5-6 with TRBJ1-2; a possible D gene is TRBD1 (5 bases). Germline CDR1 is SGHDT and CDR2 is YYEEEE. The CDR3 runs 13 residues. Trimming took 4 bases from V and 4 from J, leaving 11 bases between them. This chain's CDR3 is CASSLGGTYGYTF. The CDR3 coding sequence is TGTGCCAGCAGCCTCGGGGGGACCTATGGCTACACCTTC.

The sample holds a few counts of this clone. V is TRBV18 and J is TRBJ1-6; 9 bases fit TRBD1. The V gene's germline CDR1 is KGHSH and CDR2 LQKENI. This CDR3 is 16 amino acids long. J gave up 5 bases and V 4 bases, and 6 bases lay outside the gene matches. The CDR3 reads CASSQGQGTNNSPLHF. CDR3 DNA: TGTGCCAGCTCACAAGGACAGGGGACTAATAATTCACCCCTCCACTTT.

This clone was recorded a few times. The chain employs TRBV27 and TRBJ2-3; D is perhaps TRBD2 (5 bases). CDR3 length: 16 residues. V dropped 8 bases and J dropped 0 bases, with 18 bases sitting between them. Germline values: CDR1 MNHEY, CDR2 SMNVEV (reference sequence). The CDR3 nucleotides read TGTGCCAGCGGTCCAACTAGAGGTGGGAGCACAGATACGCAGTATTTT. Translation gives CASGPTRGGSTDTQYF.

The J gene is TRBJ2-1, the V gene TRBV4-2; 11 bases match TRBD2. With V trimmed by 4 bases and J by 3 bases, 2 bases remained unmatched. Germline values: CDR1 LGHNA, CDR2 YNFKEQ. This CDR3 has 15 residues. CDR3 in amino acids: CASSLAGGNYNEQFF. CDR3 bases: TGTGCCAGCAGCCTAGCGGGGGGGAACTACAATGAGCAGTTCTTC.

This clone was seen more than once but under ten times. This sample also contains other DNA sequences that code for the same CDR3. The DNA of the CDR3 is TGTGCCATCGGGACTGGGGATAGCAATCAGCCCCAGCATTTT. Residues: CAIGTGDSNQPQHF. This chain uses TRBV10-3 with TRBJ1-5; perhaps TRBD1 as D (5 bases). The CDR3 totals 14 residues. V shed 8 bases and J shed 0 bases, with 11 bases lying between them. Germline V gene lookup returns CDR1 ENHRY and CDR2 SYGVKD.

This chain joins TRBV27 and TRBJ2-7; 7 nucleotides line up with TRBD2. This CDR3 region has 12 residues. The germline CDR1 and CDR2 sequences are MNHEY and SMNVEV (reference sequence). The CDR3 sequence is CASGRGNYEQYF. In DNA, the CDR3 is TGTGCAAGCGGGCGGGGGAACTACGAGCAGTACTTC.

The chain uses TRBV11-1 and TRBJ2-3, with 8 nucleotides matching TRBD2. Per germline, CDR1 SGHAT and CDR2 FQDESV (reference sequence). CDR3 length equals 15 residues. The V and J ends lost 4 bases and 1 base, in that order; junction bases with no gene match: 4. This CDR3 is CASSWRRGGTDTQYF. The CDR3 DNA sequence: TGTGCCAGCAGCTGGAGGCGGGGGGGCACAGATACGCAGTATTTT.

The chain uses TRBV11-2 and TRBJ2-3, with unresolved D. The ends were cut back, 5 bases at V and 0 bases at J, with 6 bases in the middle. This CDR3 comprises 13 residues. Germline CDR1 and CDR2: SGHAT and FQNNGV. The CDR3 spells CASSTTSTDTQYF. In DNA form, the CDR3 reads TGTGCCAGCAGCACTACTAGCACAGATACGCAGTATTTT. Together with reference TRBV11-2 and TRBJ2-3, the CDR3 gives the full variable domain: EAGVAQSPRYKIIEKRQSVAFWCNPISGHATLYWYQQILGQGPKLLIQFQNNGVVDDSQLPKDRFSAERLKGVDSTLKIQPAKLEDSAVYLCASSTTSTDTQYFGPGTRLTVL.

The chain recombines TRBV9 with TRBJ1-5, with D possibly matching TRBD1 (6 bases). The CDR3 covers 15 residues. Per the germline V gene, CDR1 is SGDLS and CDR2 is YYNGEE. V lost 4 bases and J 4 bases, leaving 15 bases between the germline ends. The CDR3: CASSRTTGPNQPQHF. The CDR3 DNA reads as TGTGCCAGCAGCAGAACGACAGGTCCTAATCAGCCCCAGCATTTT.

The chain recombines TRBV10-2 with TRBJ2-3; TRBD2 is a possible D gene (5 bases). Germline lookup yields CDR1 WSHSY and CDR2 SAAADI. The CDR3 runs 15 residues. V lost 0 bases, J lost 2 bases, and 9 bases lay in between. The CDR3 loop is CASSESRGITDTQYF. In DNA, the CDR3 is TGCGCCAGCAGTGAGTCGAGAGGGATCACAGATACGCAGTATTTT.

The gene calls are TRBV6-5 and TRBJ2-3, with D possibly being TRBD2 (7 bases). CDR1 is MNHEY and CDR2 is SVGAGI in the germline V gene. This CDR3 region has 14 residues. Between the trimmed V and J ends, which lost 6 bases and 5 bases, there was a span of 15 bases. The CDR3 nucleotides are TGTGCCAGCAGAGAGGCGGGGGCTCGAGATACGCAGTATTTT. Its translation: CASREAGARDTQYF.

This clone was seen a handful of times. The rearrangement joins TRBV4-1 to TRBJ2-3; the match to TRBD1 covers 9 bases. The junction had 1 base not matched to a gene; V was cut back by 2 bases and J by 1 base. Germline V gene sequence: CDR1 MGHRA, CDR2 YSYEKL. The CDR3 runs to 15 residues. The CDR3 sequence is CASSQRQGGTDTQYF. The CDR3 nucleotides are TGCGCCAGCAGCCAAAGACAGGGGGGCACAGATACGCAGTATTTT.